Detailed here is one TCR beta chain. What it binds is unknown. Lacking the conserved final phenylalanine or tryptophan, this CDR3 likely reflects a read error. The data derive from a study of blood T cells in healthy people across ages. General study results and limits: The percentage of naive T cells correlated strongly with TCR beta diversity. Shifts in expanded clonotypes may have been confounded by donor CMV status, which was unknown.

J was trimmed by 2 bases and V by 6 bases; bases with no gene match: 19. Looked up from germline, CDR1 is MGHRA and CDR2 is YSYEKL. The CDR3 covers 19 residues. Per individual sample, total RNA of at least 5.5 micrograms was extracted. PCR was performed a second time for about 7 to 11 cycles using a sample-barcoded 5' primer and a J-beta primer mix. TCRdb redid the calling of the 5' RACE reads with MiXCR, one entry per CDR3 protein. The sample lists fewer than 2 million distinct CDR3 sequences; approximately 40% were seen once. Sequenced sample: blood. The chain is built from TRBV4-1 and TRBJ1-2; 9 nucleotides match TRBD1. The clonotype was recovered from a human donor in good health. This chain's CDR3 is CASSLYSPYTGQGNYGYTL. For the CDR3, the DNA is TGCGCCAGCAGTCTATATAGCCCCTATACGGGACAGGGAAACTATGGCTACACCCTC.